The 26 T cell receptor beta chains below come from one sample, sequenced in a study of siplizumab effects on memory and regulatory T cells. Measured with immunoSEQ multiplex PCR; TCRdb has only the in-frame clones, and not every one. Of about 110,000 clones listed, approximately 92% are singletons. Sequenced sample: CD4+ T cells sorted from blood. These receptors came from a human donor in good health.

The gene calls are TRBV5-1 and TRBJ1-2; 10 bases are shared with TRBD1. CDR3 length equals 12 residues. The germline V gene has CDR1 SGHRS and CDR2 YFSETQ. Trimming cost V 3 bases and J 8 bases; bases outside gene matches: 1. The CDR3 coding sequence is TGCGCCAGCAGCTGGGACAGGGGCGGCTACACCTTC. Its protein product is CASSWDRGGYTF.

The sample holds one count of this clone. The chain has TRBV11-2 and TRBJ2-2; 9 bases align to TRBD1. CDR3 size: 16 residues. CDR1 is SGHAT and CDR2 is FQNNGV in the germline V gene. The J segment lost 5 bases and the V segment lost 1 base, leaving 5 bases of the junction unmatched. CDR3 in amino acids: CASSLVGQGRTGELFF. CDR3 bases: TGTGCCAGCAGCTTAGTGGGACAGGGTAGGACCGGGGAGCTGTTTTTT.

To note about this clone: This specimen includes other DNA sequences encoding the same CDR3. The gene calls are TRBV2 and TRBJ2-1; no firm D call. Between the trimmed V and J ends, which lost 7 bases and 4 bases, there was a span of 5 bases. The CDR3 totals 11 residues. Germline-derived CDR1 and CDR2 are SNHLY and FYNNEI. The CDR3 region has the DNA TGTGCCAGCACCCTATACAATGAGCAGTTCTTC. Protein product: CASTLYNEQFF.

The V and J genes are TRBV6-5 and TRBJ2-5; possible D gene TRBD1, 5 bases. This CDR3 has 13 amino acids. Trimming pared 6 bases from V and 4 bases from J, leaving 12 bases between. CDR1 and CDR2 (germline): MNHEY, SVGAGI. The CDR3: CASRLQGGETQYF. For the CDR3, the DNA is TGTGCCAGCAGGCTCCAGGGTGGAGAGACCCAGTACTTC.

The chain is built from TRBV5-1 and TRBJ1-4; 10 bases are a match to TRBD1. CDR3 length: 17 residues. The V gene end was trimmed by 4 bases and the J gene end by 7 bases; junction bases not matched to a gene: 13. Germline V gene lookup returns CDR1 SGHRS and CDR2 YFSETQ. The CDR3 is CASSTSRDRGKGEKLFF. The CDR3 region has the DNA TGCGCCAGCAGCACGTCCCGGGACAGGGGTAAGGGTGAAAAACTGTTTTTT.

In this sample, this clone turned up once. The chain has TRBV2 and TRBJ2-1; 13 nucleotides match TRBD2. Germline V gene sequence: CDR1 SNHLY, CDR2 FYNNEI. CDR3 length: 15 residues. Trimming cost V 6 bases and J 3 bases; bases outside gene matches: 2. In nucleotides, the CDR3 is TGTGCCAGCAGAGGACTAGCGGGAGACTACAATGAGCAGTTCTTC. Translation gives CASRGLAGDYNEQFF.

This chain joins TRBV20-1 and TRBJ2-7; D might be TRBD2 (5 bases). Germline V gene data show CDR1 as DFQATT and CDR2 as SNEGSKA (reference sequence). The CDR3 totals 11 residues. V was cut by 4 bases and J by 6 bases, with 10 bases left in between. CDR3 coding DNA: TGCAGTGCTACCATGGGGAGCGAGCAGTACTTC. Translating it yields CSATMGSEQYF.

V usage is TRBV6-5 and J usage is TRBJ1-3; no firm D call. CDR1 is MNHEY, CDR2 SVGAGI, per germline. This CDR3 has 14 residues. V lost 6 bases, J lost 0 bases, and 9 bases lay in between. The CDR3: CASRIGLSGNTIYF. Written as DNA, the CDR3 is TGTGCCAGCAGGATAGGCCTCTCTGGAAACACCATATATTTT.

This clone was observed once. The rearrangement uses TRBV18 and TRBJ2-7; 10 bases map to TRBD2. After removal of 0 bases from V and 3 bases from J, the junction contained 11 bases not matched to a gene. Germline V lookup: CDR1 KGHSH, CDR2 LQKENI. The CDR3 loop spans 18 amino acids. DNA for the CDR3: TGTGCCAGCTCACCACCCACTTGGACTAGCGGTCCGTTCTACGAGCAGTACTTC. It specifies CASSPPTWTSGPFYEQYF.

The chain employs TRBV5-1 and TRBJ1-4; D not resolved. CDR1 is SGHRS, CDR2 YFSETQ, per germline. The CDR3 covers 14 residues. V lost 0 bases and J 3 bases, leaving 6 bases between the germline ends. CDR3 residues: CASSLVGSNEKLFF. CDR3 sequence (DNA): TGCGCCAGCAGCTTGGTCGGGTCTAATGAAAAACTGTTTTTT.

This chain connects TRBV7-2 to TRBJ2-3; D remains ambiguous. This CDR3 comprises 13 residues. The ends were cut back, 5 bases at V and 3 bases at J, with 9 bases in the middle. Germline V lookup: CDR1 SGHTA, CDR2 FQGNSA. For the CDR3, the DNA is TGTGCCAGCAGCCCCACGTGGACAGATACGCAGTATTTT. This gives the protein CASSPTWTDTQYF. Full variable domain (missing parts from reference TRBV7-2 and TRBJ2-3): GAGVSQSPSNKVTEKGKDVELRCDPISGHTALYWYRQSLGQGLEFLIYFQGNSAPDKSGLPSDRFSAERTGGSVSTLTIQRTQQEDSAVYLCASSPTWTDTQYFGPGTRLTVL.

The CDR3 spells CASSLTAVRTGELFF. As DNA, the CDR3 is TGTGCCAGCAGCTTAACGGCGGTTCGCACCGGGGAGCTGTTTTTT. The V gene is TRBV7-9, the J gene TRBJ2-2; D not resolved. CDR3 size: 15 residues. From germline, CDR1 is SEHNR and CDR2 FQNEAQ (reference sequence). Trimming removed 2 bases from V and 4 bases from J, with 11 bases in between.

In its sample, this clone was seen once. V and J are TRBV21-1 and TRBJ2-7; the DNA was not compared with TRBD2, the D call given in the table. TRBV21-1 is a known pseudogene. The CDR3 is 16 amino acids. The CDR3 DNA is TGTGCCAGCAGCAGGGGGACTAGCGGGTTTCCCTGGGAGCAGTACTTC. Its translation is CASSRGTSGFPWEQYF.

The DNA for the CDR3 is TGCGCCAGCAGGCCAGAAGGACAGAAAGATGGCTACACCTTC. Translating it yields CASRPEGQKDGYTF. This chain connects TRBV4-1 to TRBJ1-2, with D possibly being TRBD1 (6 bases). CDR3 length equals 14 residues. CDR1 and CDR2 from the germline V gene are MGHRA and YSYEKL. V shed 6 bases and J shed 6 bases, with 17 bases lying between them.

The CDR3 loop is CASSQELGRSSYNSPLHF. DNA for the CDR3: TGTGCCAGCAGCCAAGAATTGGGACGGAGCTCCTATAATTCACCCCTCCACTTT. V usage is TRBV4-2 and J usage is TRBJ1-6; TRBD1 might be the D (5 bases). The ends were cut back, 0 bases at V and 0 bases at J, with 12 bases in the middle. This CDR3 is built from 18 residues. CDR1 and CDR2 (germline): LGHNA, YNFKEQ.

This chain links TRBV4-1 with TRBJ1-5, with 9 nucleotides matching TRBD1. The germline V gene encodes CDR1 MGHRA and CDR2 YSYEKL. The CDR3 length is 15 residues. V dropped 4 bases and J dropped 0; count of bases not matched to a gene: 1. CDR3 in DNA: TGCGCCAGCAGCCCGGGACAGGGTAGCAATCAGCCCCAGCATTTT. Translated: CASSPGQGSNQPQHF.

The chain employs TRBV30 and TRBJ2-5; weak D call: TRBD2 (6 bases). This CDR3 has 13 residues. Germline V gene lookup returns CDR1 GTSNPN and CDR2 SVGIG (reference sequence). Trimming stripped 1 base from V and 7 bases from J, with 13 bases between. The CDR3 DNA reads TGTGCCTGGAGTGATTCGCGGGGCGGGACCCAGTACTTC. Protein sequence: CAWSDSRGGTQYF. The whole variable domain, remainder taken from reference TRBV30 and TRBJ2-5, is SQTIHQWPATLVQPVGSPLSLECTVEGTSNPNLYWYRQAAGRGLQLLFYSVGIGQISSEVPQNLSASRPQDRQFILSSKKLLLSDSGFYLCAWSDSRGGTQYFGPGTRLLVL.

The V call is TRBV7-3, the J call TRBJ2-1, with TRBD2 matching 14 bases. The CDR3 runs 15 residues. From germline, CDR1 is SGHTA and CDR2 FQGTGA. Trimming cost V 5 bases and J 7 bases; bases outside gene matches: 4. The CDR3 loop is CASSPRLAGGNEQFF. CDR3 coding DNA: TGTGCCAGCAGCCCACGACTAGCGGGAGGGAATGAGCAGTTCTTC.

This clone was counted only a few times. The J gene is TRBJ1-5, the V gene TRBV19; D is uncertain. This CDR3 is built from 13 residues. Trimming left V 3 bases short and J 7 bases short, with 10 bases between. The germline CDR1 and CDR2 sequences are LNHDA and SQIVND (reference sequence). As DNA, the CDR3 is TGTGCCAGTAGTATGGACCTTTTACAGCCCCAGCATTTT. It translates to CASSMDLLQPQHF. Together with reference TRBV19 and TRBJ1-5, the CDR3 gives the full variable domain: DGGITQSPKYLFRKEGQNVTLSCEQNLNHDAMYWYRQDPGQGLRLIYYSQIVNDFQKGDIAEGYSVSREKKESFPLTVTSAQKNPTAFYLCASSMDLLQPQHFGDGTRLSIL.

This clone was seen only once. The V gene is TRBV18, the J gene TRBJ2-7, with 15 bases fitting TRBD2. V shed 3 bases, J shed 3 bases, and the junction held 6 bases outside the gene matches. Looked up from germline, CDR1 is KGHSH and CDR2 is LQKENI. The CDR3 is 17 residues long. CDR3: CASSPPGLAGGFYEQYF. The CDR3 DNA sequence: TGTGCCAGCTCACCCCCGGGACTAGCGGGGGGATTCTACGAGCAGTACTTC.

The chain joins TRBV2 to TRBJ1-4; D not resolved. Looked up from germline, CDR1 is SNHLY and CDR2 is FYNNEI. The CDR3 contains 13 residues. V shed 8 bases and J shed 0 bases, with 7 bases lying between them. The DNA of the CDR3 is TGTGCCAGCGAGAGAGCAACTAATGAAAAACTGTTTTTT. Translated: CASERATNEKLFF.

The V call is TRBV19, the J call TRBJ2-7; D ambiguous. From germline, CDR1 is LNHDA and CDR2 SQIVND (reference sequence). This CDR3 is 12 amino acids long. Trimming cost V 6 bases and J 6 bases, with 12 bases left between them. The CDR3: CASSRGASEQYF. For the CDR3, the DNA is TGTGCCAGTAGCAGAGGAGCCAGCGAGCAGTACTTC.

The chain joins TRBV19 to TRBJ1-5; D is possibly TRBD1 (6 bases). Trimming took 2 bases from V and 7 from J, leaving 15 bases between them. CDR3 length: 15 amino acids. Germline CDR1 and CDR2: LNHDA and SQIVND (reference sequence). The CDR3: CASSINFRGGQPQHF. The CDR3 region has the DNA TGTGCCAGTAGTATAAATTTCAGGGGAGGCCAGCCCCAGCATTTT.

CDR3 sequence (DNA): TGTGCCAGCAGTAAAACAGGGGCCGCCTCCTATGGCTACACCTTC. Residues: CASSKTGAASYGYTF. V is TRBV9 and J is TRBJ1-2, with 7 nucleotides matching TRBD1. V lost 5 bases, J lost 4 bases, and 11 bases stayed unmatched. Germline V gene sequence: CDR1 SGDLS, CDR2 YYNGEE. The CDR3 loop spans 15 amino acids.

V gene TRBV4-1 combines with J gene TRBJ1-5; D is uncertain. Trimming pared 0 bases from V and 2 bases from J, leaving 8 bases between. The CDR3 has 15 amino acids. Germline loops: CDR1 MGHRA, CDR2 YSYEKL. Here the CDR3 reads CASSQEGVGNQPQHF. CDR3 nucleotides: TGCGCCAGCAGCCAAGAAGGTGTGGGCAATCAGCCCCAGCATTTT.

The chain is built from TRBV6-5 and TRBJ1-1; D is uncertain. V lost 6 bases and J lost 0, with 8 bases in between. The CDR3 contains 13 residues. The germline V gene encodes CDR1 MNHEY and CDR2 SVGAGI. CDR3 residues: CASSLSVNTEAFF. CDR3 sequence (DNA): TGTGCCAGCAGCCTCAGCGTGAACACTGAAGCTTTCTTT.